The 29 T cell receptor beta chains given below trace back to one sample, sequenced in a study of blood T cell repertoires in COVID-19. The method was immunoSEQ multiplex PCR; TCRdb's version includes in-frame clones alone and lacks a portion of them. Of hundreds of thousands of clones detected, roughly 85% appear once; the ten largest clones hold about 12%. Sample: peripheral blood. These receptors were collected from a young woman who had recovered from COVID-19.

DNA for the CDR3: TGTGCCAGCAGCTTAGGGGCCGCGAGCTCCTACGAGCAGTACTTC. Protein sequence: CASSLGAASSYEQYF. The gene calls are TRBV7-9 and TRBJ2-7, with D unclear. This CDR3 spans 15 amino acids. The V end was cut by 1 base, the J end by 0 bases, with 10 bases between. Germline-derived CDR1 and CDR2 are SEHNR and FQNEAQ (reference sequence).

The chain combines TRBV6-5 with TRBJ2-3; 12 nucleotides align to TRBD1. CDR3 length: 15 amino acids. The trim removed 8 bases at V and 5 bases at J, leaving 8 bases unmatched. Germline lookup yields CDR1 MNHEY and CDR2 SVGAGI. The CDR3 bases are TGTGCCAGCGGGACCGGGACAGGGGGCGTAGATACGCAGTATTTT. Protein sequence: CASGTGTGGVDTQYF.

The V call is TRBV5-4, the J call TRBJ1-1, with TRBD1 as a possible D gene (6 bases). V shed 5 bases and J shed 0 bases, with 11 bases lying between them. The CDR3 contains 14 residues. Germline V gene data show CDR1 as SGHNT and CDR2 as YYREEE (reference sequence). The CDR3 here is CASRVQGLNTEAFF. CDR3 nucleotides: TGTGCCAGCAGGGTACAGGGTTTGAACACTGAAGCTTTCTTT.

The rearrangement links TRBV29-1 to TRBJ2-1; 10 nucleotides align to TRBD2. This CDR3 region has 14 residues. The ends lost 4 bases at V and 5 bases at J; junction bases unmatched: 5. From germline, CDR1 is SQVTM and CDR2 ANQGSEA. The CDR3 nucleotides read TGCAGCGTTGGGGGACTAGCGACTCACAATGAGCAGTTCTTC. Residues: CSVGGLATHNEQFF.

The CDR3 DNA follows: TGTGCCAGCTCAGCGCAGGGTAACTATGGCTACACCTTC. Its protein product is CASSAQGNYGYTF. The chain carries TRBV18 and TRBJ1-2; possible D gene TRBD1, 5 bases. Germline CDR1 reads KGHSH; CDR2 reads LQKENI. This CDR3 region has 13 residues. Trimming shortened V by 5 bases and J by 1 base, and 8 bases separated the two germline ends.

The chain joins TRBV27 to TRBJ1-5, with D perhaps TRBD1 (5 bases). Trimming cost V 4 bases and J 3 bases, with 19 bases left between them. This CDR3 has 17 residues. Germline assignment: CDR1 MNHEY and CDR2 SMNVEV (reference sequence). The CDR3 region has the DNA TGTGCCAGCAGTTCGATAATTGGGGGGGTCCACAATCAGCCCCAGCATTTT. Translating it yields CASSSIIGGVHNQPQHF.

The genes are TRBV9 and TRBJ2-7, with 12 bases matching TRBD2. Germline V lookup: CDR1 SGDLS, CDR2 YYNGEE. CDR3 length equals 15 residues. The V segment lost 4 bases and the J segment 9 bases; nucleotides outside the gene matches: 11. The CDR3 here is CASSLPLAGGTAQYF. The CDR3 region has the DNA TGTGCCAGCAGCCTTCCCCTAGCGGGAGGGACCGCGCAGTACTTC.

The V gene is TRBV19, the J gene TRBJ2-7, with 8 bases matching TRBD1. There are 15 residues in the CDR3. CDR1 and CDR2 from the germline V gene are LNHDA and SQIVND (reference sequence). Unmatched junction bases numbered 5, after V lost 3 bases and J lost 1 base. CDR3 sequence reads: CASSMVQGGSYEQYF. The CDR3 nucleotides are TGTGCCAGTAGTATGGTACAGGGGGGATCCTACGAGCAGTACTTC.

This chain joins TRBV7-2 and TRBJ1-2, with 7 bases that match TRBD1. V shed 1 base, J shed 4 bases, and the junction held 6 bases outside the gene matches. The CDR3 covers 15 residues. Germline V gene sequence: CDR1 SGHTA, CDR2 FQGNSA. CDR3 nucleotides: TGTGCCAGCAGCTTAGAATTCGGGACAGTCTATGGCTACACCTTC. Amino acids: CASSLEFGTVYGYTF.

This rearrangement joins TRBV29-1 to TRBJ1-2; TRBD1 agrees at 9 bases. With V trimmed by 6 bases and J by 3 bases, 5 bases remained unmatched. The CDR3 totals 13 residues. Per germline, CDR1 SQVTM and CDR2 ANQGSEA. CDR3 in DNA: TGCAGCGTGGAACAGGGGGCTGACTATGGCTACACCTTC. This gives the protein CSVEQGADYGYTF.

This clone was counted once. The chain recombines TRBV11-2 with TRBJ2-7; tentatively, D is TRBD1 (6 bases). The CDR3 is made up of 14 amino acids. Germline CDR1 SGHAT, CDR2 FQNNGV. The V end lost 8 bases, the J end lost 4 bases, and 18 bases lay between the germline ends. The CDR3 region has the DNA TGTGCCAGCGGGACAAATGATTTGGTTTACGAGCAGTACTTC. It yields the protein CASGTNDLVYEQYF. Filled out from reference TRBV11-2 and TRBJ2-7, the complete variable domain reads EAGVAQSPRYKIIEKRQSVAFWCNPISGHATLYWYQQILGQGPKLLIQFQNNGVVDDSQLPKDRFSAERLKGVDSTLKIQPAKLEDSAVYLCASGTNDLVYEQYFGPGTRLTVT.

J is TRBJ2-7 and V is TRBV7-9; D may be TRBD1 (6 bases). Germline values: CDR1 SEHNR, CDR2 FQNEAQ (reference sequence). The CDR3 contains 15 residues. Between the trimmed V and J ends, which lost 5 bases and 0 bases, there was a span of 14 bases. CDR3 in DNA: TGTGCCAGCAGCACCGACAGGCGAAGCTCCTACGAGCAGTACTTC. Protein product: CASSTDRRSSYEQYF.

With respect to this clone: One end of the junction is discordant with germline, which a read error may explain. This chain joins TRBV7-2 and TRBJ1-2; TRBD1 is a possible D gene (6 bases). This CDR3 has 14 residues. Germline V gene lookup returns CDR1 SGHTA and CDR2 FQGNSA. The chain's CDR3 is CASSLGRGGRDAAF. CDR3 DNA sequence: TGTGCCAGCAGCTTAGGTCGGGGGGGGCGCGATGCTGCCTTC.

The V gene is TRBV6-5, the J gene TRBJ1-2; perhaps TRBD1 as D (6 bases). This CDR3 has 15 residues. V was shortened by 8 bases and J by 3 bases, with 19 bases between the two germline ends. Germline loops: CDR1 MNHEY, CDR2 SVGAGI. CDR3 DNA: TGTGCCAGCTACCCCTACAGGGCGTTGGACTATGGCTACACCTTC. Translated, it gives CASYPYRALDYGYTF.

The genes are TRBV4-3 and TRBJ1-1; D might be TRBD1 (5 bases). The CDR3 loop spans 14 amino acids. The V end lost 3 bases, the J end lost 7 bases, and 15 bases lay between the germline ends. The germline CDR1 and CDR2 sequences are LGHNA and YSLEER. The CDR3 sequence: CASSHELGGGEAFF. CDR3 in DNA: TGCGCCAGCAGCCATGAGCTTGGGGGGGGTGAAGCTTTCTTT.

The chain couples TRBV11-2 to TRBJ2-7, with 12 bases lining up with TRBD2. The germline CDR1 and CDR2 sequences are SGHAT and FQNNGV. The trim removed 5 bases at V and 5 bases at J, leaving 7 bases unmatched. CDR3 length equals 15 residues. The CDR3 bases are TGTGCCAGCAGCCCGGGTAGGACTAGCGGGAACGAGCAGTACTTC. Amino acid sequence: CASSPGRTSGNEQYF.

The J gene is TRBJ2-5, the V gene TRBV7-6, with TRBD2 as a possible D gene (5 bases). Trimming pared 0 bases from V and 4 bases from J, leaving 9 bases between. The CDR3 consists of 14 residues. Germline V gives CDR1 SGHVS, CDR2 FNYEAQ. CDR3 in amino acids: CASSLAGEGETQYF. The CDR3 DNA is TGTGCCAGCAGCTTAGCGGGAGAAGGAGAGACCCAGTACTTC.

The chain has TRBV7-2 and TRBJ1-2, with D tentatively TRBD1 (5 bases). The V end lost 1 base, the J end lost 4 bases, and 13 bases lay between the germline ends. The CDR3 totals 15 residues. Germline loops: CDR1 SGHTA, CDR2 FQGNSA. CDR3 amino acids: CASSLEWRDPYGYTF. For the CDR3, the DNA is TGTGCCAGCAGCTTAGAGTGGAGGGACCCCTATGGCTACACCTTC.

This clone was recorded only once. The rearrangement joins TRBV13 to TRBJ1-2; TRBD1 matches 9 bases. Unmatched junction bases numbered 7, after V lost 5 bases and J lost 9 bases. The CDR3 is 13 residues long. The germline V gene has CDR1 PRHDT and CDR2 FYEKMQ (reference sequence). CDR3 region: CASSEGQGGSYTF. The CDR3 DNA reads TGTGCCAGCAGCGAGGGACAGGGAGGGAGCTACACCTTC.

The chain couples TRBV30 to TRBJ1-5; possible D gene TRBD1, 6 bases. Germline CDR1 reads GTSNPN; CDR2 reads SVGIG (reference sequence). Between the trimmed V and J ends, which lost 0 bases and 2 bases, there was a span of 8 bases. The length of the CDR3 is 14 residues. The CDR3, as DNA: TGTGCCTGGAGTGTACACAGGGGCAATCAGCCCCAGCATTTT. Protein: CAWSVHRGNQPQHF. The whole variable domain, remainder taken from reference TRBV30 and TRBJ1-5, is SQTIHQWPATLVQPVGSPLSLECTVEGTSNPNLYWYRQAAGRGLQLLFYSVGIGQISSEVPQNLSASRPQDRQFILSSKKLLLSDSGFYLCAWSVHRGNQPQHFGDGTRLSIL.

This chain connects TRBV7-2 to TRBJ1-5; D perhaps matches TRBD1 (5 bases). The length of the CDR3 is 16 residues. Looked up from germline, CDR1 is SGHTA and CDR2 is FQGNSA. Trimming pared 1 base from V and 1 base from J, leaving 11 bases between. The CDR3 loop is CASSLELGGSNQPQHF. The CDR3 region has the DNA TGTGCCAGCAGCTTAGAACTCGGGGGAAGCAATCAGCCCCAGCATTTT.

This chain uses TRBV18 with TRBJ1-5; 7 nucleotides match TRBD1. The CDR3 is 14 residues long. V trimming: 5 bases; J trimming: 5 bases; junction bases outside the gene matches: 6. Germline V gene data show CDR1 as KGHSH and CDR2 as LQKENI. CDR3 amino acids: CASSWGQGDQPQHF. The CDR3 DNA follows: TGTGCCAGCTCATGGGGGCAGGGGGATCAGCCCCAGCATTTT.

This clone was recorded a few times. The gene calls are TRBV6-5 and TRBJ1-3; D is possibly TRBD1 (5 bases). CDR1 is MNHEY and CDR2 is SVGAGI in the germline V gene. V dropped 7 bases and J dropped 0 bases, with 13 bases sitting between them. CDR3 length equals 15 residues. Here the CDR3 reads CASIDSPYSGNTIYF. CDR3 DNA: TGTGCCAGCATAGACAGCCCTTACTCTGGAAACACCATATATTTT.

The chain uses TRBV29-1 and TRBJ2-1; D possibly corresponds to TRBD2 (6 bases). The CDR3 has 14 residues. Germline lookup yields CDR1 SQVTM and CDR2 ANQGSEA. Trimming took 7 bases from V and 6 from J, leaving 19 bases between them. CDR3 protein: CSAAGGWGGNEQFF. The CDR3 DNA reads as TGCAGCGCTGCAGGCGGGTGGGGAGGCAATGAGCAGTTCTTC.

This clone was detected only a few times. The CDR3 nucleotides read TGTGCCAGCAGTGGTAGCGGTTTGAGCTCCTACGAGCAGTACTTC. Translation: CASSGSGLSSYEQYF. The chain is built from TRBV6-2 or TRBV6-3 and TRBJ2-7, with D perhaps TRBD2 (6 bases). This CDR3 comprises 15 residues. Between the trimmed V and J ends, which lost 5 bases and 0 bases, there was a span of 14 bases. Germline V gene data show CDR1 as MNHEY and CDR2 as SVGEGT.

This chain joins TRBV30 and TRBJ2-6, with D perhaps TRBD1 (5 bases). V lost 3 bases, J lost 4 bases, and 10 bases lay in between. Germline lookup yields CDR1 GTSNPN and CDR2 SVGIG (reference sequence). The CDR3 spans 14 residues. This chain's CDR3 is CAWRGPQGANVLTF. The DNA of the CDR3 is TGTGCCTGGAGGGGGCCCCAGGGGGCCAACGTCCTGACTTTC.

V gene TRBV18 combines with J gene TRBJ2-3; 11 nucleotides align to TRBD1. Unmatched junction bases numbered 7, after V lost 6 bases and J lost 5 bases. The CDR3 is 15 residues long. The germline V gene has CDR1 KGHSH and CDR2 LQKENI. In DNA form, the CDR3 reads TGTGCCAGCTCGCCCGGGACAGGGGGAAAAGATACGCAGTATTTT. Its translation: CASSPGTGGKDTQYF.

The chain joins TRBV19 to TRBJ2-6, with 10 bases matching TRBD1. CDR1 is LNHDA, CDR2 SQIVND, per germline (reference sequence). Trimming cost V 7 bases and J 1 base; bases outside gene matches: 4. CDR3 size: 16 residues. CDR3: CASTPGQGSGANVLTF. The CDR3, as DNA: TGTGCCAGTACCCCGGGACAGGGGTCTGGGGCCAACGTCCTGACTTTC.

This clone was counted a single time. This sequence joins TRBV24-1 and TRBJ1-5; D might be TRBD1 (6 bases). Trimming removed 7 bases at V and 0 bases at J, with 12 bases between. The germline V gene encodes CDR1 KGHDR and CDR2 SFDVKD. CDR3 length: 15 residues. For the CDR3, the DNA is TGTGCCACCAGCGCGACAGGTTATAGCAATCAGCCCCAGCATTTT. Residues: CATSATGYSNQPQHF.